Listed below are T cell receptor beta chains from one sample, sequenced in a study of T cell responses to AZD1222 COVID-19 vaccine. Using immunoSEQ multiplex PCR, the repertoire was profiled, and TCRdb retains in-frame clones only, with some absent. Counted here are 100,000 or so clones, roughly nine tenths occurring once; the ten biggest clones make up about 1.8%. The material sequenced was peripheral blood, taken on day 0 of AZD1222 vaccination. The receptors shown here come from an adult in good health. CDR3s include the opening cysteine and the closing phenylalanine or tryptophan. The D gene is left open where the match is weak. Size is omitted from some rows. Given values are once, few, many or a class for expanded clones.

clone_size	d_call	v_call	j_call	cdr3_nt	cdr3_aa
-	-	TRBV25-1	TRBJ1-2	TGTGCCAGCAGTGGTCTCACGTGGGTTCACACCTTC	CASSGLTWVHTF
-	-	TRBV5-1	TRBJ2-2	TGCGCCAGCAGCTTGGTTCCAGACACCGGGGAGCTGTTTTTT	CASSLVPDTGELFF
-	-	TRBV9	TRBJ2-2	TGTGCCAGCAGCGTAGCAACAGACACCGGGGAGCTGTTTTTT	CASSVATDTGELFF
-	-	TRBV7-2	TRBJ1-5	TGTGCCAGCAGCGGTTTGAATAGCAATCAGCCCCAGCATTTT	CASSGLNSNQPQHF
-	TRBD1	TRBV6-5	TRBJ1-3	TGTGCCAGCAGTTACACGACAGGGAGTGGAAACACCATATATTTT	CASSYTTGSGNTIYF
-	TRBD1	TRBV24-1	TRBJ1-2	TGTGCCACCAGTGATTCTCCGGGACAGGGAAGAAACTATGGCTACACCTTC	CATSDSPGQGRNYGYTF
-	-	TRBV27	TRBJ2-1	TGTGCCAGCAGTTTATCCGGGGACAGCGGGTGGTTCTTC	CASSLSGDSGWFF
-	TRBD1	TRBV28	TRBJ1-4	TGTGCCAGCAGTTTCGAGGGGGCGACCAATGAAAAACTGTTTTTT	CASSFEGATNEKLFF
-	TRBD2	TRBV28	TRBJ2-7	TGTGCCAGCAGGGTTAGCGGGACCACGTACGAGCAGTACTTC	CASRVSGTTYEQYF
-	-	TRBV15	TRBJ2-3	TGTGCCACCAGCAGAGGGGACGCATGGCGCACAGATACGCAGTATTTT	CATSRGDAWRTDTQYF
-	-	TRBV9	TRBJ2-1	TGTGCCAGCAGCGTAGTGGGGGCACCCTACAATGAGCAGTTCTTC	CASSVVGAPYNEQFF
-	-	TRBV20-1	TRBJ2-7	TGCAGTGCTAGTCTTGCAGCGGATGAGCAGTACTTC	CSASLAADEQYF
-	TRBD2	TRBV7-3	TRBJ2-6	TGTGCCAGCAGTTCTAGCGGGAGGGCCACTGGGGCCAACGTCCTGACTTTC	CASSSSGRATGANVLTF
-	-	TRBV4-3	TRBJ2-2	TGCGCCAGCAGCCAGGATCCGACCTACACCGGGGAGCTGTTTTTT	CASSQDPTYTGELFF
-	-	TRBV5-8	TRBJ2-7	TGTGCCAGCAGCTTGGTGGCAGCGGGCTACGAGCAGTACTTC	CASSLVAAGYEQYF
-	-	TRBV9	TRBJ2-7	TGTGCCAGCAGCTCTTCGGCTGGGCGCGAGCAGTACTTC	CASSSSAGREQYF
once	-	TRBV12-3/TRBV12-4	TRBJ2-7	TGTGCCAGCAGTTCTAAGGACTCTTACGAGCAGTACTTC	CASSSKDSYEQYF
-	TRBD1	TRBV7-2	TRBJ1-4	TGTGCCAGCAGCCGCTCAGGGGGTACTAATGAAAAACTGTTTTTT	CASSRSGGTNEKLFF
-	TRBD2	TRBV4-1	TRBJ2-7	TGCGCCAGCAGCCAAGTAATTGGCGGGAGGGGGTACGAGCAGTACTTC	CASSQVIGGRGYEQYF
-	-	TRBV6-2/TRBV6-3	TRBJ2-1	TGTGCCAGCAGTTACGTACGGGGGACTTTCTACAATGAGCAGTTCTTC	CASSYVRGTFYNEQFF
-	-	TRBV11-2	TRBJ1-5	TGTGCCAGCAGCTTGGGGAGCCTCAATCAGCCCCAGCATTTT	CASSLGSLNQPQHF
-	-	TRBV3-1/TRBV3-2	TRBJ2-3	TGTGCCAGCAGCCAAGTAATAAGCACAGATACGCAGTATTTT	CASSQVISTDTQYF
-	-	TRBV5-1	TRBJ2-7	TGCGCCAGCAGCTCCCTATACGAGCAGTACTTC	CASSSLYEQYF
-	TRBD1	TRBV4-2	TRBJ2-3	TGTGCCAGCAGCCCCGACAGGGGGCGTGATACGCAGTATTTT	CASSPDRGRDTQYF
-	TRBD1	TRBV29-1	TRBJ2-2	TGCAGCGTTGGACAGGGGATCGGGGTCAACACCGGGGAGCTGTTTTTT	CSVGQGIGVNTGELFF
-	-	TRBV4-1	TRBJ2-1	TGCGCCAGCAGCCAAGCGACCATGAGGACCACTAAAACCAATGAGCAGTTCTTC	CASSQATMRTTKTNEQFF
once	TRBD2	TRBV10-3	TRBJ2-1	TGTGCCATCAGTGAGGCGGCTAGCGGGTCTACCTACAATGAGCAGTTCTTC	CAISEAASGSTYNEQFF
once	-	TRBV7-7	TRBJ2-3	TGTGCCAGCAGCTTGTCTCCTGGAGTAACAGATACGCAGTATTTT	CASSLSPGVTDTQYF
-	-	TRBV5-1	TRBJ2-7	TGCGCCAGCAGCTTGTTACAGAGCTACGAGCAGTACTTC	CASSLLQSYEQYF
-	-	TRBV28	TRBJ1-1	TGTGCCAGCAGTTTATGGAGTATACAGGAGAACGCTGAAGCTTTCTTT	CASSLWSIQENAEAFF
-	-	TRBV4-1	TRBJ2-3	TGCGCCAGCAGCCACGCAGTAGGAAGCACAGATACGCAGTATTTT	CASSHAVGSTDTQYF
-	TRBD2	TRBV5-4	TRBJ2-2	TGTGCCAGCAGCTTGGGGCTAGCGGGTTTTACCGGGGAGCTGTTTTTT	CASSLGLAGFTGELFF
-	-	TRBV5-6	TRBJ2-3	TGTGCCAGCAGCTTGGTTGGAGCAGATACGCAGTATTTT	CASSLVGADTQYF
-	TRBD1	TRBV4-1	TRBJ1-1	TGCGCCAGCAGCCAAACCCCAGGACAGGTTGGGCAAGCTTTCTTT	CASSQTPGQVGQAFF
-	-	TRBV18	TRBJ1-1	TGTGCCAGCTCACCTAGGGGAGCTGGAACGAACACTGAAGCTTTCTTT	CASSPRGAGTNTEAFF
once	-	TRBV5-6	TRBJ1-5	TGTGCCAGCAGCTTGCTAGGGAAAGGGGGTCAGCCCCAGCATTTT	CASSLLGKGGQPQHF
-	TRBD2	TRBV2	TRBJ2-1	TGTGCCAGCAGTGGCCCTAGCGGGGCCTTGGATGAGCAGTTCTTC	CASSGPSGALDEQFF
-	-	TRBV11-2	TRBJ2-7	TGTGCCAGCAGCAGGGTGCGGGGTCGGGGAAACGAGCAGTACTTC	CASSRVRGRGNEQYF
-	-	TRBV3-1/TRBV3-2	TRBJ1-1	TGTGCCAGCAGCCAGGGAAGGGCTGAAGCTTTCTTT	CASSQGRAEAFF
-	-	TRBV23-1	TRBJ1-1	TGCGCCAGCAGTCAAGAAAAGGGGACTGAAGCTTTCTTT	CASSQEKGTEAFF
-	-	TRBV4-2	TRBJ1-4	TGTGCCAGCAGCCAAGAACCGCTTGAAAAACTGTTTTTT	CASSQEPLEKLFF
-	-	TRBV2	TRBJ1-3	TGTGCCAGCAGTGGAGGGGTAGTAAACACCATATATTTT	CASSGGVVNTIYF
-	TRBD1	TRBV29-1	TRBJ2-7	TGCAGCGTTATGGGACAGGGGGGCTACGAGCAGTACTTC	CSVMGQGGYEQYF
-	-	TRBV19	TRBJ1-4	TGTGCCAGTAGCCTGATACTTGGAAAACTGTTTTTT	CASSLILGKLFF
few	TRBD1	TRBV28	TRBJ2-7	TGTGCCAGCAGGCGGGACAGGGGCTTTTTATACGAGCAGTACTTC	CASRRDRGFLYEQYF
-	-	TRBV19	TRBJ2-2	TGTGCCAGTAGTCCTGGGATGGTTGGCACCGGGGAGCTGTTTTTT	CASSPGMVGTGELFF
-	-	TRBV27	TRBJ2-7	TGTGCCAGCAGTTTAACTGGAGGAGCCTACGAGCAGTACTTC	CASSLTGGAYEQYF
-	TRBD1	TRBV5-4	TRBJ1-2	TGTGCCAGCAGCCGGGACAGGAACTATGGCTACACCTTC	CASSRDRNYGYTF
-	TRBD1	TRBV29-1	TRBJ1-1	TGCAGCGTTACAGGGGGGGCGATCGGAGCTTTCTTT	CSVTGGAIGAFF
-	TRBD2	TRBV7-3	TRBJ2-1	TGTGCCAGCAGCTTAACGAGGGAGGGCCCCTACAATGAGCAGTTCTTC	CASSLTREGPYNEQFF
-	-	TRBV30	TRBJ1-5	TGTGCCTGGAGTTTTGGGGTGGGCAATCAGCCCCAGCATTTT	CAWSFGVGNQPQHF
-	TRBD1	TRBV7-3	TRBJ2-1	TGTGCCAGCAGTACAGGGGACAATGAGCAGTTCTTC	CASSTGDNEQFF
-	-	TRBV2	TRBJ1-6	TGTGCCAGCAGTGAGGTGGGTCCCAATTCACCCCTCCACTTT	CASSEVGPNSPLHF
-	-	TRBV7-9	TRBJ1-2	TGTGCCAGCAGCTTAGCGCTCTTGGCAGATGGCTACACCTTC	CASSLALLADGYTF
-	-	TRBV6-5	TRBJ2-3	TGTGCCAGCAGTTACCGTGACAATAAGGCAGATACGCAGTATTTT	CASSYRDNKADTQYF
-	TRBD2	TRBV24-1	TRBJ2-1	TGTGCCACCAGTGACCGCGCCGGGACTAGCGACTACAATGAGCAGTTCTTC	CATSDRAGTSDYNEQFF
once	TRBD1	TRBV19	TRBJ1-3	TGTGCCAGTAGTGCCGGGACAGGGGTCGCTGGAAACACCATATATTTT	CASSAGTGVAGNTIYF
-	TRBD1	TRBV7-8	TRBJ1-2	TGTGCCAGCAGCAGGGACAGTTCTCGCTATGGCTACACCTTC	CASSRDSSRYGYTF
few	-	TRBV30	TRBJ1-5	TGTGCCTGGACCCCCAGGGGCAATCAGCCCCAGCATTTT	CAWTPRGNQPQHF